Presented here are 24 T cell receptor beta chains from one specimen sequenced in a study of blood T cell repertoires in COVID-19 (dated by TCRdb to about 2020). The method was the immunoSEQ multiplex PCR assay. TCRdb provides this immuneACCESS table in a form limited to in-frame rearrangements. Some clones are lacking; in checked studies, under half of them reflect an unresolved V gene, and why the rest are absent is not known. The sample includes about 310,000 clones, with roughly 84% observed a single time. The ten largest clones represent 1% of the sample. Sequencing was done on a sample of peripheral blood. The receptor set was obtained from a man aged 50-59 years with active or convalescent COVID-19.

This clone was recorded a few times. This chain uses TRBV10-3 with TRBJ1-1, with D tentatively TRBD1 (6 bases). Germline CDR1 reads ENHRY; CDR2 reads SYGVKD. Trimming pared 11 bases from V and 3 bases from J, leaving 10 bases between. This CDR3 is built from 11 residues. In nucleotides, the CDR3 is TGTGCCGTCCGACAGGACACTGAAGCTTTCTTT. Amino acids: CAVRQDTEAFF.

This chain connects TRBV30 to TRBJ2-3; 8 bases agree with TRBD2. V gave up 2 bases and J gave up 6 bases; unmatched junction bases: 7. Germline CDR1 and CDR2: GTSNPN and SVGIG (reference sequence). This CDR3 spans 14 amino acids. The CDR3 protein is CAWSPTSAGDTQYF. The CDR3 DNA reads TGTGCCTGGAGTCCGACTAGCGCTGGGGATACGCAGTATTTT.

The CDR3 DNA is TGTGCCAGCAGCTACGGGACAGGGGGTTTTCGATCACCCCTCCACTTT. It specifies CASSYGTGGFRSPLHF. This sequence joins TRBV7-9 and TRBJ1-6; 11 positions agree with TRBD1. CDR3 length: 16 residues. Per the germline V gene, CDR1 is SEHNR and CDR2 is FQNEAQ (reference sequence). J lost 10 bases, V lost 4 bases, and 9 bases had no gene match.

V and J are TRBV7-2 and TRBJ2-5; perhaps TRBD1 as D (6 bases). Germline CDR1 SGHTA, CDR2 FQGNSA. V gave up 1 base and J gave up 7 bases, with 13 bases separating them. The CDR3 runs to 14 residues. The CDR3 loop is CASSLVTGSVTQYF. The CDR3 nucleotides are TGTGCCAGCAGCTTAGTTACAGGGTCTGTGACCCAGTACTTC.

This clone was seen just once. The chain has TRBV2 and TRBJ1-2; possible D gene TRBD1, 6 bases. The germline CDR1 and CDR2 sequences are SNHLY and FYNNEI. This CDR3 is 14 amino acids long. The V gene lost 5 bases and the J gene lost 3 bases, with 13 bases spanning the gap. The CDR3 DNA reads TGTGCCAGCAGTCCCGTGGACAGTTACTATGGCTACACCTTC. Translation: CASSPVDSYYGYTF.

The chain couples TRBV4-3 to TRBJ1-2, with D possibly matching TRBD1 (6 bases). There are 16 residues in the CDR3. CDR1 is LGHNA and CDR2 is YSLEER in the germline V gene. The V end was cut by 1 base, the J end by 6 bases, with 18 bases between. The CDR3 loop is CASSQVRGGNGDGYTF. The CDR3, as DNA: TGCGCCAGCAGCCAAGTAAGGGGGGGCAACGGTGATGGCTACACCTTC.

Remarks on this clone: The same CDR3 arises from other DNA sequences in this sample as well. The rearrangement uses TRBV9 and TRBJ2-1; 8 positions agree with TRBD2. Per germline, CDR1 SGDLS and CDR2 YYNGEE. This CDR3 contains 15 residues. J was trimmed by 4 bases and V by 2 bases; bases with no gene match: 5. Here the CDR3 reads CASSVSGDLYNEQFF. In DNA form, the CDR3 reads TGTGCCAGCAGCGTTAGCGGGGACCTGTACAATGAGCAGTTCTTC. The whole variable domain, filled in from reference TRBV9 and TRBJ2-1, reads DSGVTQTPKHLITATGQRVTLRCSPRSGDLSVYWYQQSLDQGLQFLIQYYNGEERAKGNILERFSAQQFPDLHSELNLSSLELGDSALYFCASSVSGDLYNEQFFGPGTRLTVL.

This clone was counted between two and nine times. CDR3 residues: CASSAGNANTGELFF. For the CDR3, the DNA is TGCGCCAGCTCCGCAGGAAACGCGAACACCGGGGAGCTGTTTTTT. The J gene is TRBJ2-2, the V gene TRBV5-1; no clear D. V lost 7 bases and J 0 bases, leaving 13 bases between the germline ends. The CDR3 has 15 amino acids. Germline CDR1 and CDR2: SGHRS and YFSETQ.

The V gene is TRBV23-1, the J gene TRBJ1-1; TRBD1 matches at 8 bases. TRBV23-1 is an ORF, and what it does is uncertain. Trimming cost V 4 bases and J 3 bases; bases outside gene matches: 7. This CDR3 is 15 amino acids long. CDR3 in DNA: TGCGCCAGCAGTCCCGGCAGGGGGCACCACACTGAAGCTTTCTTT. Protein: CASSPGRGHHTEAFF.

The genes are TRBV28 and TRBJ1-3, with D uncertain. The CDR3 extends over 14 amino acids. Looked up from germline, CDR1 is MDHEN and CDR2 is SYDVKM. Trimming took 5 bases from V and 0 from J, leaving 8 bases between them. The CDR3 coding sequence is TGTGCCAGCAGTATAGAGAGCTCTGGAAACACCATATATTTT. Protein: CASSIESSGNTIYF.

CDR3 amino acids: CASSPGGSANYGYTF. DNA of the CDR3: TGTGCCAGCAGCCCTGGCGGGAGTGCTAACTATGGCTACACCTTC. This chain joins TRBV9 and TRBJ1-2; D call uncertain. Germline CDR1 is SGDLS and CDR2 is YYNGEE. Trimming stripped 4 bases from V and 0 bases from J, with 13 bases between. This CDR3 is 15 amino acids long.

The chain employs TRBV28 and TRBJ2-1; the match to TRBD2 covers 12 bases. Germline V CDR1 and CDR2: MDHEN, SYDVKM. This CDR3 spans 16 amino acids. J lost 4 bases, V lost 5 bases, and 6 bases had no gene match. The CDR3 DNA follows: TGTGCCAGCAGTCTCCCTAGCGGGGGGGCTTACAATGAGCAGTTCTTC. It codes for CASSLPSGGAYNEQFF. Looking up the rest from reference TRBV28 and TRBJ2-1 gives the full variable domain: DVKVTQSSRYLVKRTGEKVFLECVQDMDHENMFWYRQDPGLGLRLIYFSYDVKMKEKGDIPEGYSVSREKKERFSLILESASTNQTSMYLCASSLPSGGAYNEQFFGPGTRLTVL.

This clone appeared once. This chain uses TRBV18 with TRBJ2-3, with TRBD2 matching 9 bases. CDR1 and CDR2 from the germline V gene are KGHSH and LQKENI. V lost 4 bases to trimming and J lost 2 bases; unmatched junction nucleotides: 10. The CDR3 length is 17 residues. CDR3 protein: CASSLRVAGALTDTQYF. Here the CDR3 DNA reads TGTGCCAGCTCACTTAGAGTAGCGGGAGCCCTCACAGATACGCAGTATTTT.

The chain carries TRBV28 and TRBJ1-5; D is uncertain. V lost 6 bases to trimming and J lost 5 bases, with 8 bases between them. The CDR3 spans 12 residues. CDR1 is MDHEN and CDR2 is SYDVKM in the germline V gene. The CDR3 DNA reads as TGTGCCAGCAGCGATCTATATCAGCCCCAGCATTTT. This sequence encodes CASSDLYQPQHF.

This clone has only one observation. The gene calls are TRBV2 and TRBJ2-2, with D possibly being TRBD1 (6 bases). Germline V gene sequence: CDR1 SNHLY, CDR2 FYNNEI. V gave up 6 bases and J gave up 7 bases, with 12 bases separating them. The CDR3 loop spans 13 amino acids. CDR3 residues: CASSQQGGGELFF. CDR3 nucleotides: TGTGCCAGCAGCCAACAGGGCGGCGGGGAGCTGTTTTTT.

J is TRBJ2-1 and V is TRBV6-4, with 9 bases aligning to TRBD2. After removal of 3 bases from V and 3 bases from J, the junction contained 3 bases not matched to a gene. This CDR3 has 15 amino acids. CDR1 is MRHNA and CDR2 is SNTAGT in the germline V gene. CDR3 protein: CASSELAGGYNEQFF. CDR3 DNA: TGTGCCAGCAGTGAACTAGCGGGTGGCTACAATGAGCAGTTCTTC.

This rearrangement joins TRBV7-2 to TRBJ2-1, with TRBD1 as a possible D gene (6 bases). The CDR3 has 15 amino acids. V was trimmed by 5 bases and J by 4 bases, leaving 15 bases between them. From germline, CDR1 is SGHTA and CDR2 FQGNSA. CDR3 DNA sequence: TGTGCCAGCAGCCCCCTTCTCGGACAGTACAATGAGCAGTTCTTC. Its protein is CASSPLLGQYNEQFF.

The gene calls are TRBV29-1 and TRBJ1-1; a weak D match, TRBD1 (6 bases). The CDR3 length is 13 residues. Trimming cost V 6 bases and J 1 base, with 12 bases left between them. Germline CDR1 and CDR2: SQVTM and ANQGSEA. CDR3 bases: TGCAGCGTGATGACAGGATCGAACACTGAAGCTTTCTTT. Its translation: CSVMTGSNTEAFF. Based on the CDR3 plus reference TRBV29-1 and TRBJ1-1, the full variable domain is SAVISQKPSRDICQRGTSLTIQCQVDSQVTMMFWYRQQPGQSLTLIATANQGSEATYESGFVIDKFPISRPNLTFSTLTVSNMSPEDSSIYLCSVMTGSNTEAFFGQGTRLTVV.

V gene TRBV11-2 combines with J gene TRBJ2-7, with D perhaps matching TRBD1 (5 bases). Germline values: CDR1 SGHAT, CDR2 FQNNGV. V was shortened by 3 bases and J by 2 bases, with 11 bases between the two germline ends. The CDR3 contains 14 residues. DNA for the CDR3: TGTGCCAGCAGCTTCTCGCGACAGACCTACGAGCAGTACTTC. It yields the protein CASSFSRQTYEQYF.

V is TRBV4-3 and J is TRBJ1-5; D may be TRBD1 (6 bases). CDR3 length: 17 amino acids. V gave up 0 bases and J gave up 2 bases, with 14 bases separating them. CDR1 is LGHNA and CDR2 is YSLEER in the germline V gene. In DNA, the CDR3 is TGCGCCAGCAGCCAAGAAGCGGGGGCCAGGCGCAATCAGCCCCAGCATTTT. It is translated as CASSQEAGARRNQPQHF.

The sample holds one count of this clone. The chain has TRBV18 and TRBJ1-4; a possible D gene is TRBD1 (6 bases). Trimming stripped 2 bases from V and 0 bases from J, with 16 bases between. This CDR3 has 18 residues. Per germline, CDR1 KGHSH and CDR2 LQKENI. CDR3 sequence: CASSPGGQPSTTNEKLFF. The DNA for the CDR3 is TGTGCCAGCTCACCAGGAGGACAGCCGTCAACAACTAATGAAAAACTGTTTTTT.

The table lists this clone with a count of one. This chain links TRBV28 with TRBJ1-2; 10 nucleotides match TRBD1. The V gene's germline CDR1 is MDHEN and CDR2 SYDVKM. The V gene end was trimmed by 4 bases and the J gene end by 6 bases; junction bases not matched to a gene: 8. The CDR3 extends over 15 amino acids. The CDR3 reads CASSSGQGSFNGYTF. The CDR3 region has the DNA TGTGCCAGCAGTTCGGGACAGGGGTCTTTTAATGGCTACACCTTC.

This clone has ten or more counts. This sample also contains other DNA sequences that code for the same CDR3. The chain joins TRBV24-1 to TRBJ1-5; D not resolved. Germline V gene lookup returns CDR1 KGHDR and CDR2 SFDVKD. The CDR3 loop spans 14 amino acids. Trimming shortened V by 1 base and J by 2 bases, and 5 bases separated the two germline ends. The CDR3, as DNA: TGTGCCACCAGTGATTTTTCAGGCAATCAGCCCCAGCATTTT. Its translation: CATSDFSGNQPQHF.

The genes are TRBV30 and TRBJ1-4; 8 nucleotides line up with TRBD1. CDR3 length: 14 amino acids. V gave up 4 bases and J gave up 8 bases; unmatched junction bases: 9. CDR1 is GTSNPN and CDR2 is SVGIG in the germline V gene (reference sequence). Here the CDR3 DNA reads TGTGCCTGGAACCGACAGGGGCTTTGGGAAAAACTGTTTTTT. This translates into CAWNRQGLWEKLFF.